The 15 T cell receptor beta chains presented below share a single source sample, sequenced in a study of shared clonotypes between healthy human individuals. Repertoires were generated with immunoSEQ multiplex PCR, while TCRdb's copy carries only in-frame clones and drops some. The table shows a few million clones, with 85% to 95% occurring only once. CD8 cells regarded as naive lacked CD45RO, were positively chosen for CCR7, and omitted terminally differentiated effector memory CD45RA+ cells. Input material: naive CD8+ T cells from PBMCs. All receptors derive from a young man in good health. Some clones in this sample may be carry-over from other donors' samples.

The chain uses TRBV27 and TRBJ2-1, with 10 bases fitting TRBD2. After removal of 4 bases from V and 8 bases from J, the junction contained 11 bases not matched to a gene. Germline V gives CDR1 MNHEY, CDR2 SMNVEV (reference sequence). The length of the CDR3 is 16 residues. For the CDR3, the DNA is TGTGCCAGCAGTTCCATGGCGTCTAGCGGGAGCCATGAGCAGTTCTTC. This codes for CASSSMASSGSHEQFF.

The CDR3 region is CASSSTGGMGEQYF. The DNA for the CDR3 is TGCGCCAGCAGCTCGACAGGGGGCATGGGCGAGCAGTACTTC. The V and J genes are TRBV5-1 and TRBJ2-7; 10 bases line up with TRBD1. From germline, CDR1 is SGHRS and CDR2 YFSETQ. The CDR3 has 14 residues. The V segment lost 3 bases and the J segment 6 bases; nucleotides outside the gene matches: 6.

The chain has TRBV27 and TRBJ2-7, with 8 bases lining up with TRBD2. Losses at the gene ends were 1 base for V and 2 bases for J; bases not matched to a gene: 10. CDR3 length: 17 residues. Germline values: CDR1 MNHEY, CDR2 SMNVEV (reference sequence). CDR3 nucleotides: TGTGCCAGCAGTTTATACCCGCCGACTAGCGCAACCTACGAGCAGTACTTC. Residues: CASSLYPPTSATYEQYF.

This chain connects TRBV5-4 to TRBJ1-2; 9 bases are a match to TRBD1. Trimming at V came to 0 bases and at J to 5 bases, leaving 2 bases not matched to a gene. CDR1 and CDR2 from the germline V gene are SGHNT and YYREEE (reference sequence). CDR3 length: 14 amino acids. The chain's CDR3 is CASSLDRGPYGYTF. CDR3 bases: TGTGCCAGCAGCTTGGACAGGGGGCCTTATGGCTACACCTTC.

This clone showed up just once. The rearrangement links TRBV10-3 to TRBJ2-7; TRBD2 aligns across 7 bases. Germline V gives CDR1 ENHRY, CDR2 SYGVKD. V lost 3 bases and J lost 2; bases outside the gene matches: 4. The CDR3 is 14 amino acids. DNA for the CDR3: TGTGCCATCAGTGACCCCGGGACTACCTACGAGCAGTACTTC. As protein: CAISDPGTTYEQYF.

As concerns this clone: This CDR3 is also generated by other DNA sequences in the sample. V usage is TRBV7-6 and J usage is TRBJ2-5; TRBD1 matches at 7 bases. After removal of 5 bases from V and 2 bases from J, the junction contained 5 bases not matched to a gene. This CDR3 comprises 14 residues. Germline loops: CDR1 SGHVS, CDR2 FNYEAQ. The CDR3 sequence: CASSTRQGQETQYF. In DNA form, the CDR3 reads TGTGCCAGCAGCACTCGACAGGGTCAAGAGACCCAGTACTTC. The variable domain in full, completed from reference TRBV7-6 and TRBJ2-5, reads GAGVSQSPRYKVTKRGQDVALRCDPISGHVSLYWYRQALGQGPEFLTYFNYEAQQDKSGLPNDRFSAERPEGSISTLTIQRTEQRDSAMYRCASSTRQGQETQYFGPGTRLLVL.

As regards this clone: Other DNA variants within this sample encode the same CDR3. The rearrangement uses TRBV7-8 and TRBJ2-7, with unresolved D. Germline lookup yields CDR1 SGHVS and CDR2 FQNEAQ. CDR3 length: 13 residues. The ends were cut back, 4 bases at V and 0 bases at J, with 7 bases in the middle. CDR3 residues: CASSSGFSYEQYF. The CDR3 bases are TGTGCCAGCAGCTCAGGCTTCTCCTACGAGCAGTACTTC.

This sequence joins TRBV27 and TRBJ2-3, with 10 bases matching TRBD2. The CDR3 loop spans 15 amino acids. Germline V gives CDR1 MNHEY, CDR2 SMNVEV (reference sequence). V was pared by 5 bases and J by 2 bases, with 4 bases of the junction left unmatched. The CDR3 protein is CASSLGLAVTDTQYF. Here the CDR3 DNA reads TGTGCCAGCAGTCTCGGACTAGCGGTCACAGATACGCAGTATTTT.

J is TRBJ2-1 and V is TRBV4-3; 9 bases agree with TRBD1. V shed 4 bases, J shed 5 bases, and the junction held 6 bases outside the gene matches. Germline-derived CDR1 and CDR2 are LGHNA and YSLEER. The CDR3 has 15 residues. In nucleotides, the CDR3 is TGCGCCAGCAGCCTTCGGGACAGGGTTCACAATGAGCAGTTCTTC. Encoded protein: CASSLRDRVHNEQFF.

The rearrangement joins TRBV27 to TRBJ2-7; 11 bases match TRBD2. The V and J ends lost 2 bases and 2 bases, in that order; junction bases with no gene match: 8. Germline CDR1 reads MNHEY; CDR2 reads SMNVEV (reference sequence). The CDR3 extends over 17 amino acids. The DNA of the CDR3 is TGTGCCAGCAGTTTAAGGATAGCGGGAGGGATGGCCTACGAGCAGTACTTC. It codes for CASSLRIAGGMAYEQYF.

V usage is TRBV28 and J usage is TRBJ2-3; TRBD2 might be the D (5 bases). Between the trimmed V and J ends, which lost 6 bases and 0 bases, there was a span of 13 bases. This CDR3 has 15 residues. Germline values: CDR1 MDHEN, CDR2 SYDVKM. The CDR3 sequence is CASSPTRDSTDTQYF. DNA of the CDR3: TGTGCCAGCAGCCCAACTAGGGATAGCACAGATACGCAGTATTTT.

V is TRBV28 and J is TRBJ2-1, with 11 positions matching TRBD2. The CDR3 covers 18 residues. CDR1 is MDHEN, CDR2 SYDVKM, per germline. V was clipped by 4 bases and J by 3 bases; unmatched bases: 11. The CDR3 DNA reads TGTGCCAGCAGTTCCGGACCACTAGCGGGAGAGCTCTACAATGAGCAGTTCTTC. This sequence encodes CASSSGPLAGELYNEQFF.

The CDR3, as DNA: TGTGCCAGCAGCCAAGATTCTCGGGGGACAGCCCATGAAAAACTGTTTTTT. It yields the protein CASSQDSRGTAHEKLFF. V is TRBV14 and J is TRBJ1-4, with 7 bases identical to TRBD1. V shed 0 bases and J 6 bases; nucleotides not matched to a gene: 10. CDR3 length equals 17 residues. Germline-derived CDR1 and CDR2 are SGHDN and FVKESK.

This sequence joins TRBV27 and TRBJ2-2, with 8 bases matching TRBD2. V lost 8 bases to trimming and J lost 4 bases; unmatched junction nucleotides: 21. This CDR3 has 19 residues. Per the germline V gene, CDR1 is MNHEY and CDR2 is SMNVEV (reference sequence). The CDR3 DNA is TGTGCCAGCCTTTCGAGGGACACCGCCAGGGGACTAGTCACCGGGGAGCTGTTTTTT. Protein: CASLSRDTARGLVTGELFF.

The chain joins TRBV5-1 to TRBJ1-1, with a tentative D call TRBD1 (6 bases). There are 13 residues in the CDR3. V was clipped by 7 bases and J by 4 bases, with 14 bases between them. Germline CDR1 and CDR2: SGHRS and YFSETQ. CDR3 coding DNA: TGCGCCAGCGCCCGGGGGCCGGGCACTGAAGCTTTCTTT. As protein: CASARGPGTEAFF.